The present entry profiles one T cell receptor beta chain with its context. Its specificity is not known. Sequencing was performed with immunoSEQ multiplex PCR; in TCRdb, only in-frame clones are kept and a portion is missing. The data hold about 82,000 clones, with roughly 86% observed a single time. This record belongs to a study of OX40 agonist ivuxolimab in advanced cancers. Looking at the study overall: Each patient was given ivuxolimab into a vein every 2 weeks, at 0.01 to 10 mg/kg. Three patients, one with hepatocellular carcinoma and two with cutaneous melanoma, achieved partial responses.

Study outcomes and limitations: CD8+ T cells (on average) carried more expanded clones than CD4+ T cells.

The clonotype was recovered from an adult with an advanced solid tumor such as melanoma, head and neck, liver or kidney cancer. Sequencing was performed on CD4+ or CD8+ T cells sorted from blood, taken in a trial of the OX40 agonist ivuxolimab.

CDR3 DNA sequence: TGCGCCAGCAGCCAAGATAGACTAGCGGTCTACGAGCAGTACTTC. This gives the protein CASSQDRLAVYEQYF. The J gene is TRBJ2-7, the V gene TRBV4-3, with 9 bases identical to TRBD2. The V and J ends lost 0 bases and 3 bases, in that order; junction bases with no gene match: 3. Germline CDR1 is LGHNA and CDR2 is YSLEER. The CDR3 has 15 residues.